The rows below give T cell receptor beta chains drawn from one sample of a study of T cell repertoires in cytomegalovirus infection. TCRdb redid the calling of the reads with MiXCR, one entry per CDR3 protein. The sample yields hundreds of thousands of distinct CDR3 sequences, over 25% seen once. No antigen has been identified for these receptors. This material consisted of cultured CD8+ T cells from PBMCs, taken from culture after CMV antigen stimulation. These receptor sequences come from a human donor in good health (CMV status not recorded). Some clones in this sample may be carry-over from other donors' samples. Both conserved end residues are part of each CDR3. Fields, in order: clone size, J gene, CDR3 length, D gene, V gene, CDR3 DNA, CDR3 protein. A D gene is named only where the DNA matches it firmly. Part of the rows lack a size; the others show once, few, many or a class for expanded clones.

clone size: many; J gene: TRBJ1-1; CDR3 length: 14; D gene: .; V gene: TRBV7-2; CDR3 DNA: TGTGCCAGCAGCTTACTGGATGCGAACACTGAAGCTTTCTTT; CDR3 protein: CASSLLDANTEAFF
clone size: .; J gene: TRBJ1-5; CDR3 length: 13; D gene: TRBD1; V gene: TRBV7-9; CDR3 DNA: TGTGCCAGCAGCTCGGACAGGGATAAGCCCCAGCATTTT; CDR3 protein: CASSSDRDKPQHF
clone size: .; J gene: TRBJ1-2; CDR3 length: 14; D gene: .; V gene: TRBV4-3; CDR3 DNA: TGCGCCAGCAGCCAAGCTCCCACGAACTATGACTACACCTTC; CDR3 protein: CASSQAPTNYDYTF
clone size: .; J gene: TRBJ1-1; CDR3 length: 14; D gene: .; V gene: TRBV13; CDR3 DNA: TGTGCCAGCAGCCCTCCCGACAGTTTGGCTGAAGCTTTCTTT; CDR3 protein: CASSPPDSLAEAFF
clone size: .; J gene: TRBJ2-1; CDR3 length: 16; D gene: .; V gene: TRBV19; CDR3 DNA: TGTGCCAGTAGTATAGGATACAGTAGGTCCTACAATGAGCAGTTCTTC; CDR3 protein: CASSIGYSRSYNEQFF
clone size: many; J gene: TRBJ2-5; CDR3 length: 17; D gene: .; V gene: TRBV7-6; CDR3 DNA: TGTGCCAGCAGCTTAAATGTCTTACCAAAAGGCCCAGAGACCCAGTACTTC; CDR3 protein: CASSLNVLPKGPETQYF
clone size: .; J gene: TRBJ2-3; CDR3 length: 12; D gene: .; V gene: TRBV5-6; CDR3 DNA: TGTGCCAGCAGCTTGTCCCAGGATACGCAGTATTTT; CDR3 protein: CASSLSQDTQYF
clone size: .; J gene: TRBJ2-7; CDR3 length: 13; D gene: .; V gene: TRBV15; CDR3 DNA: TGTGCCACCAGCAGCGGGCGGACTGGGGGGCAGTACTTC; CDR3 protein: CATSSGRTGGQYF
clone size: .; J gene: TRBJ2-1; CDR3 length: 14; D gene: TRBD2; V gene: TRBV12-3/TRBV12-4; CDR3 DNA: TGTGCCAGCAGTTTTCGACTAGCGCTCGATGAGCAGTTCTTC; CDR3 protein: CASSFRLALDEQFF
clone size: .; J gene: TRBJ2-3; CDR3 length: 14; D gene: .; V gene: TRBV7-9; CDR3 DNA: TGTGCCAGCAGCCCGTTAGCGGTTGTAGATACGCAGTATTTT; CDR3 protein: CASSPLAVVDTQYF
clone size: few; J gene: TRBJ1-1; CDR3 length: 15; D gene: .; V gene: TRBV24-1; CDR3 DNA: TGTGCCACCAGTGATTTAGCAGGAGGGAACACTGAAGCTTTCTTT; CDR3 protein: CATSDLAGGNTEAFF
clone size: few; J gene: TRBJ1-2; CDR3 length: 14; D gene: .; V gene: TRBV7-9; CDR3 DNA: TGTGCCAGCAGCTATGACAGGATGAACTATGGCTACACCTTC; CDR3 protein: CASSYDRMNYGYTF
clone size: few; J gene: TRBJ1-1; CDR3 length: 14; D gene: .; V gene: TRBV12-3/TRBV12-4; CDR3 DNA: TGTGCCAGCAGTTTAGTCTCTATCAACACTGAAGCTTTCTTT; CDR3 protein: CASSLVSINTEAFF
clone size: .; J gene: TRBJ2-2; CDR3 length: 15; D gene: .; V gene: TRBV2; CDR3 DNA: TGTGCCAGCATCACGACGGCTCGGGGGACCGGGGAGCTGTTTTTT; CDR3 protein: CASITTARGTGELFF
clone size: few; J gene: TRBJ2-7; CDR3 length: 13; D gene: .; V gene: TRBV27; CDR3 DNA: TGTGCCAGCAGTTTACAGGAAGGCTACGAGCAGTACTTC; CDR3 protein: CASSLQEGYEQYF
clone size: .; J gene: TRBJ1-6; CDR3 length: 15; D gene: TRBD1; V gene: TRBV11-2; CDR3 DNA: TGTGCCAGCAGCTTAGGTTGGGACAGGGGATATCCCCTCCACTTT; CDR3 protein: CASSLGWDRGYPLHF
clone size: .; J gene: TRBJ1-2; CDR3 length: 17; D gene: .; V gene: TRBV4-2; CDR3 DNA: TGTGCCAGCAGCCAAGAGAAACAGACCCCTCTTTGGGCTGGCTACACCTTC; CDR3 protein: CASSQEKQTPLWAGYTF
clone size: .; J gene: TRBJ2-7; CDR3 length: 13; D gene: .; V gene: TRBV4-2; CDR3 DNA: TGTGCCAGCAGCCTACAGGGTAATTACGAGCAGTACTTC; CDR3 protein: CASSLQGNYEQYF
clone size: few; J gene: TRBJ1-3; CDR3 length: 15; D gene: .; V gene: TRBV7-6; CDR3 DNA: TGTGCCAGCAGCTTACTTGCAGTTGTTGGAAACACCATATATTTT; CDR3 protein: CASSLLAVVGNTIYF
clone size: .; J gene: TRBJ2-2; CDR3 length: 16; D gene: .; V gene: TRBV6-2/TRBV6-3; CDR3 DNA: TGTGCCAGCAAACTAGACGCCCTCGCGAACACCGGGGAGCTGTTTTTT; CDR3 protein: CASKLDALANTGELFF
clone size: .; J gene: TRBJ2-5; CDR3 length: 10; D gene: .; V gene: TRBV27; CDR3 DNA: TGTGCCACCTGGTCCAGGACCCAGTACTTC; CDR3 protein: CATWSRTQYF
clone size: many; J gene: TRBJ2-1; CDR3 length: 15; D gene: .; V gene: TRBV7-6; CDR3 DNA: TGTGCCAGCAGCGGCAGGGGGGGCTTATACAATGAGCAGTTCTTC; CDR3 protein: CASSGRGGLYNEQFF
clone size: few; J gene: TRBJ1-2; CDR3 length: 15; D gene: .; V gene: TRBV7-9; CDR3 DNA: TGTGCCAGCAGCCCCCGGGGGGGTCCCTTCTATGGCTACACCTTC; CDR3 protein: CASSPRGGPFYGYTF
clone size: .; J gene: TRBJ2-2; CDR3 length: 16; D gene: .; V gene: TRBV10-3; CDR3 DNA: TGTGCCATCAGTGACCGAGAGACCTCCATCACCGGGGAGCTGTTTTTT; CDR3 protein: CAISDRETSITGELFF
clone size: .; J gene: TRBJ2-5; CDR3 length: 14; D gene: .; V gene: TRBV12-3/TRBV12-4; CDR3 DNA: TGTGCCAGCAGTTACACAGGGCCCCAAGAGACCCAGTACTTC; CDR3 protein: CASSYTGPQETQYF
clone size: many; J gene: TRBJ2-6; CDR3 length: 19; D gene: .; V gene: TRBV6-2/TRBV6-3; CDR3 DNA: TGTGCCAGCAGTTACGAGGCCACAAATTTTTTTCGGGGGGCCAACGTCCTGACTTTC; CDR3 protein: CASSYEATNFFRGANVLTF
clone size: .; J gene: TRBJ2-1; CDR3 length: 15; D gene: TRBD2; V gene: TRBV19; CDR3 DNA: TGTGCCAGTACCCGGACTAGCGGGCCCTACAATGAGCAGTTCTTC; CDR3 protein: CASTRTSGPYNEQFF
clone size: .; J gene: TRBJ1-6; CDR3 length: 14; D gene: .; V gene: TRBV27; CDR3 DNA: TGTGCCAGCAGTCCCGGGACCGAAAATTCATCCCTCCACTTT; CDR3 protein: CASSPGTENSSLHF
clone size: .; J gene: TRBJ2-7; CDR3 length: 13; D gene: .; V gene: TRBV15; CDR3 DNA: TGTGCCACCAGCGTCAGGGGTGGCGACGAGCAGTACTTC; CDR3 protein: CATSVRGGDEQYF
clone size: few; J gene: TRBJ2-3; CDR3 length: 17; D gene: .; V gene: TRBV6-1; CDR3 DNA: TGTGCCAGCAGCCTGACACGGGTCAAGCGTAATCCAGATACGCAGTATTTT; CDR3 protein: CASSLTRVKRNPDTQYF
clone size: .; J gene: TRBJ1-6; CDR3 length: 12; D gene: .; V gene: TRBV19; CDR3 DNA: TGTGCCAGATCACAGGGTCGGACACCCCTCCACTTT; CDR3 protein: CARSQGRTPLHF
clone size: many; J gene: TRBJ1-1; CDR3 length: 13; D gene: .; V gene: TRBV12-3/TRBV12-4; CDR3 DNA: TGTGCCAGCAGTTTAGGACAGCTCGGTGAAGCTTTCTTT; CDR3 protein: CASSLGQLGEAFF
clone size: few; J gene: TRBJ1-2; CDR3 length: 22; D gene: .; V gene: TRBV7-2; CDR3 DNA: TGTGCCAGCAGCTTTACACAGGGTTTATTCCATATTGATACCCCGAACCCCTATGGCTACACCTTC; CDR3 protein: CASSFTQGLFHIDTPNPYGYTF
clone size: .; J gene: TRBJ2-3; CDR3 length: 17; D gene: .; V gene: TRBV6-8; CDR3 DNA: TGTGCCAGCAGTTACTCGGGTTGGGGCGGGGGCACAGATACGCAGTATTTT; CDR3 protein: CASSYSGWGGGTDTQYF
clone size: few; J gene: TRBJ1-2; CDR3 length: 13; D gene: TRBD1; V gene: TRBV2; CDR3 DNA: TGTGCCAGAACAGGGGAGGGGACATATGGCTACACCTTC; CDR3 protein: CARTGEGTYGYTF
clone size: .; J gene: TRBJ2-5; CDR3 length: 16; D gene: TRBD2; V gene: TRBV27; CDR3 DNA: TGTGCCACCCGAACGGGGGGGGGACTGAAGCAAGAGACCCAGTACTTC; CDR3 protein: CATRTGGGLKQETQYF
clone size: many; J gene: TRBJ2-1; CDR3 length: 18; D gene: TRBD2; V gene: TRBV7-2; CDR3 DNA: TGTGCCAGCAGCTTAGTTACAACTAGCGGGGGGCCATACAATGAGCAGTTCTTC; CDR3 protein: CASSLVTTSGGPYNEQFF
clone size: .; J gene: TRBJ1-2; CDR3 length: 17; D gene: .; V gene: TRBV6-5; CDR3 DNA: TGTGCCAGCAGTTACTCGCCAGACCTATGGTTAAACTATGGCTACACCTTC; CDR3 protein: CASSYSPDLWLNYGYTF
clone size: few; J gene: TRBJ2-3; CDR3 length: 13; D gene: .; V gene: TRBV5-5; CDR3 DNA: TGTGCCACCAGTCCGATGGGGGACGATACGCAGTATTTT; CDR3 protein: CATSPMGDDTQYF
clone size: .; J gene: TRBJ2-1; CDR3 length: 16; D gene: TRBD2; V gene: TRBV20-1; CDR3 DNA: TGCAGTGCTAGACGGACTAGCGGGGGGCTTTACAATGAGCAGTTCTTC; CDR3 protein: CSARRTSGGLYNEQFF
clone size: .; J gene: TRBJ1-6; CDR3 length: 14; D gene: TRBD1; V gene: TRBV27; CDR3 DNA: TGTGCCAGCAGTTTCGGACCGGCAGGGGGGCCCCTCCACTTT; CDR3 protein: CASSFGPAGGPLHF
clone size: .; J gene: TRBJ2-1; CDR3 length: 14; D gene: .; V gene: TRBV6-1; CDR3 DNA: TGTGCCAGCCCAGACGGGAGCTCCTACAATGAGCAGTTCTTC; CDR3 protein: CASPDGSSYNEQFF
clone size: once; J gene: TRBJ2-3; CDR3 length: 14; D gene: .; V gene: TRBV4-1; CDR3 DNA: TGCGCCAGCAGCCAAGAGTTAGCAACAGATACGCAGTATTTT; CDR3 protein: CASSQELATDTQYF
clone size: .; J gene: TRBJ2-5; CDR3 length: 15; D gene: TRBD2; V gene: TRBV6-5; CDR3 DNA: TGTGCCAGCAGTTATGGGACTACAACTCAAGAGACCCAGTACTTC; CDR3 protein: CASSYGTTTQETQYF
clone size: .; J gene: TRBJ2-3; CDR3 length: 17; D gene: TRBD1; V gene: TRBV7-3; CDR3 DNA: TGTGCCAGCAGCTTCCCACGTCAGGGGGCCAGCACAGATACGCAGTATTTT; CDR3 protein: CASSFPRQGASTDTQYF
clone size: many; J gene: TRBJ1-1; CDR3 length: 14; D gene: .; V gene: TRBV7-8; CDR3 DNA: TGTGCCAGCAGCTTAGCTGGGGGGGCAACTGAAGCTTTCTTT; CDR3 protein: CASSLAGGATEAFF
clone size: .; J gene: TRBJ1-1; CDR3 length: 14; D gene: .; V gene: TRBV6-5; CDR3 DNA: TGTGCCAGCAGTTTCTTCACGGGAATCACTGAAGCTTTCTTT; CDR3 protein: CASSFFTGITEAFF
clone size: many; J gene: TRBJ2-3; CDR3 length: 17; D gene: TRBD2; V gene: TRBV6-1; CDR3 DNA: TGTGCCAGCAGTGAATTTATCGGCGGGGGGGCCACAGATACGCAGTATTTT; CDR3 protein: CASSEFIGGGATDTQYF
clone size: few; J gene: TRBJ1-2; CDR3 length: 10; D gene: .; V gene: TRBV20-1; CDR3 DNA: TGCAGTGCCTTTAACTATGGCTACACCTTC; CDR3 protein: CSAFNYGYTF
clone size: .; J gene: TRBJ2-5; CDR3 length: 16; D gene: .; V gene: TRBV20-1; CDR3 DNA: TGCAGTGCTAGAGATCAGTTCCGGGGGGCGGGAGAGACCCAGTACTTC; CDR3 protein: CSARDQFRGAGETQYF
clone size: .; J gene: TRBJ2-7; CDR3 length: 15; D gene: .; V gene: TRBV6-5; CDR3 DNA: TGTGCCAGCAGTTACTCCCTCGCGGGGTCGCTCGAGCAGTACTTC; CDR3 protein: CASSYSLAGSLEQYF
clone size: .; J gene: TRBJ2-6; CDR3 length: 18; D gene: .; V gene: TRBV12-5; CDR3 DNA: TGTGCTAGTGGCCTCACTCCCCTCAGGGTGAGCGGGGCCAACGTCCTGACTTTC; CDR3 protein: CASGLTPLRVSGANVLTF